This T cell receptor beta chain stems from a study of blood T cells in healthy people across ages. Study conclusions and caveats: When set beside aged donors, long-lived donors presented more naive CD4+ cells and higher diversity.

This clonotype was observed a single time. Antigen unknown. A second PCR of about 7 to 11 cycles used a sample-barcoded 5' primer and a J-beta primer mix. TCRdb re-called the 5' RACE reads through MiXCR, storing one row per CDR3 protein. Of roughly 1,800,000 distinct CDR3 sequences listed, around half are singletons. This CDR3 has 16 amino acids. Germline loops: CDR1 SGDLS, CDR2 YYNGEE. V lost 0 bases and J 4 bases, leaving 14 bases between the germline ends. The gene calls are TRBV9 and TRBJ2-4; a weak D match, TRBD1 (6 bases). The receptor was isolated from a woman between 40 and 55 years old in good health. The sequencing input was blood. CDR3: CASSVDAGARKNIQYF. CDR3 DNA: TGTGCCAGCAGCGTAGATGCAGGGGCCCGTAAAAACATTCAGTACTTC.